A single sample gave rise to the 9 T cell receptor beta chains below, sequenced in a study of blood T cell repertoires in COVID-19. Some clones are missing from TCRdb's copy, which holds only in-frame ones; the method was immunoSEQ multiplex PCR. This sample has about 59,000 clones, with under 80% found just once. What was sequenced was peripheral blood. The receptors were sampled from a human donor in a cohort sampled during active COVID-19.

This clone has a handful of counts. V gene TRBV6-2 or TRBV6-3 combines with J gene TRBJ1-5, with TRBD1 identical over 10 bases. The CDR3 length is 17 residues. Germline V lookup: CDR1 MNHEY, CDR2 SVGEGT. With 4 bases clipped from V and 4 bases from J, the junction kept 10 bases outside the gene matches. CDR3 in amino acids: CASSSDRGRRGNQPQHF. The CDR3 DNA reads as TGTGCCAGCAGTTCCGACAGGGGGCGGAGGGGGAATCAGCCCCAGCATTTT.

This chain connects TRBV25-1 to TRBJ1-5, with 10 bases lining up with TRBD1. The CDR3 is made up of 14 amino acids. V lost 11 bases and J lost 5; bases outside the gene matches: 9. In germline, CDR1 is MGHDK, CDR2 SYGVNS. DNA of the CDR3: TGTGCCCTTAGTAGGACAGGGGGATATCAGCCCCAGCATTTT. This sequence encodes CALSRTGGYQPQHF. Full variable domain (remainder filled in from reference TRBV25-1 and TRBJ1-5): EADIYQTPRYLVIGTGKKITLECSQTMGHDKMYWYQQDPGMELHLIHYSYGVNSTEKGDLSSESTVSRIRTEHFPLTLESARPSHTSQYLCALSRTGGYQPQHFGDGTRLSIL.

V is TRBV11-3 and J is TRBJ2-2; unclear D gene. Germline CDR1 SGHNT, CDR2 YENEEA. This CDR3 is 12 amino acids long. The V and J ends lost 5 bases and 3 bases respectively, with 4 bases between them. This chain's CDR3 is CASSLHTGELFF. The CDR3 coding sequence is TGTGCCAGCAGCCTCCACACCGGGGAGCTGTTTTTT.

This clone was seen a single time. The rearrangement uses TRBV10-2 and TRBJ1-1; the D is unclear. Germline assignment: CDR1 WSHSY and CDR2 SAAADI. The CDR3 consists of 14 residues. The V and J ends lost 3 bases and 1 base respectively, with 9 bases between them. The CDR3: CASSEGGRNTEAFF. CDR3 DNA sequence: TGCGCCAGCAGTGAAGGAGGCAGGAACACTGAAGCTTTCTTT.

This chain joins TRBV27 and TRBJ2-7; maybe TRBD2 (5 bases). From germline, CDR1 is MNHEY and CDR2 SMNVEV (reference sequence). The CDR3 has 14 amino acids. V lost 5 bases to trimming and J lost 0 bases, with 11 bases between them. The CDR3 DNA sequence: TGTGCCAGCAGTAAGGTGGGGAGCTCCTACGAGCAGTACTTC. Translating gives CASSKVGSSYEQYF.

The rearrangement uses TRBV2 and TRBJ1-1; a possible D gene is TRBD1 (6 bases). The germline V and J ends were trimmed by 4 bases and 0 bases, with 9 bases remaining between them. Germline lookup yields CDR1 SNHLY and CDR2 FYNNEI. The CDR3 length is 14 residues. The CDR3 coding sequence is TGTGCCAGCAGTGTTACAGGGATGAACACTGAAGCTTTCTTT. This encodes CASSVTGMNTEAFF.

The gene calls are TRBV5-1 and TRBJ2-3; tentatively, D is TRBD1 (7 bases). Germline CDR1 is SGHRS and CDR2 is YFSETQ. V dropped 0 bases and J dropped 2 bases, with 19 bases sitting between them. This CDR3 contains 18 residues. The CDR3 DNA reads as TGCGCCAGCAGCTTGGGCGCAGGGGGGCTCTCTTACACAGATACGCAGTATTTT. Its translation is CASSLGAGGLSYTDTQYF.

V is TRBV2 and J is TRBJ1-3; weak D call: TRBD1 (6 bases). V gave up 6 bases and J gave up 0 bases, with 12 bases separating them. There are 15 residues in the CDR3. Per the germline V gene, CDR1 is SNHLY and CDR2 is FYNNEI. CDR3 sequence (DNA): TGTGCCAGCAGACTTGACAGGAGCTCTGGAAACACCATATATTTT. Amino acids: CASRLDRSSGNTIYF.

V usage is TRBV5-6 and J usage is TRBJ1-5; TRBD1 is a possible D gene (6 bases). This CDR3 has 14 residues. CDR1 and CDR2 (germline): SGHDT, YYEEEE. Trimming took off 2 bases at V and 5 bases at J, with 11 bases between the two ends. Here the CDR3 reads CASSFPGVDQPQHF. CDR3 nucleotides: TGTGCCAGCAGCTTCCCAGGGGTGGATCAGCCCCAGCATTTT.